Following are 25 T cell receptor beta chains from one sample sequenced in a study of molecular identifiers for immune sequencing clone quantification. MiXCR, run by TCRdb on the PCR reads, gives a single entry per CDR3 protein. Here the sample spans 460,000 or so distinct CDR3 sequences, 20% to 25% being singletons. Sequencing was performed on naive CD8+ T cells from blood, with Jurkat cell RNA spiked in. Specified subset: FACS-sorted CD8+CD4-CCR7+CD45RA+ naive T cells. These receptors all stem from a human donor in good health. Some libraries in this study had Jurkat cell RNA spiked in.

A note on this clonotype: This may stem from a read error, because a much larger clone lies one nucleotide away. No conserved phenylalanine or tryptophan ends this CDR3, so it is likely a read error. This sequence joins TRBV7-2 and TRBJ1-1, with D possibly being TRBD1 (6 bases). Looked up from germline, CDR1 is SGHTA and CDR2 is FQGNSA. This CDR3 has 14 residues. Trimming shortened V by 3 bases and J by 2 bases, and 10 bases separated the two germline ends. In DNA, the CDR3 is TGTGCCAGCAGCTTTGGGACAACAAACACTGAAGCTTTCCTT. Translated, it gives CASSFGTTNTEAFL.

This clonotype has only a few counts. V and J are TRBV6-5 and TRBJ1-3; D might be TRBD1 (5 bases). Trimming shortened V by 2 bases and J by 4 bases, and 12 bases separated the two germline ends. The CDR3 runs to 15 residues. Germline V gives CDR1 MNHEY, CDR2 SVGAGI. CDR3 sequence reads: CASSYSEGMGNTIYF. The CDR3 DNA sequence: TGTGCCAGCAGTTACAGTGAGGGGATGGGAAACACCATATATTTT.

V usage is TRBV7-9 and J usage is TRBJ2-5; TRBD2 matches 8 bases. This CDR3 region has 17 residues. In germline, CDR1 is SEHNR, CDR2 FQNEAQ (reference sequence). With 7 bases clipped from V and 7 bases from J, the junction kept 20 bases outside the gene matches. CDR3 sequence reads: CASKAGPRGGTFGTQYF. The CDR3 DNA reads TGTGCCAGCAAAGCCGGGCCCCGGGGGGGAACCTTTGGGACCCAGTACTTC.

This clonotype was recorded a few times. This chain connects TRBV2 to TRBJ2-5; D ambiguous. The ends were cut back, 1 base at V and 2 bases at J, with 14 bases in the middle. CDR3 length: 16 residues. Germline-derived CDR1 and CDR2 are SNHLY and FYNNEI. CDR3 sequence (DNA): TGTGCCAGCAGTGAAGATTCGGAAGACCCGCAAGAGACCCAGTACTTC. Translated: CASSEDSEDPQETQYF.

The gene calls are TRBV4-2 and TRBJ2-7; 10 bases agree with TRBD2. Germline loops: CDR1 LGHNA, CDR2 YNFKEQ. V lost 0 bases, J lost 2 bases, and 7 bases stayed unmatched. CDR3 length: 17 amino acids. This CDR3 reads CASSQDARTSGTYEQYF. The CDR3 bases are TGTGCCAGCAGCCAAGATGCCCGGACTAGCGGTACCTACGAGCAGTACTTC.

The table lists this clonotype with many counts. The V gene is TRBV12-3 or TRBV12-4, the J gene TRBJ2-2; D remains unclear. The CDR3 consists of 16 residues. Between the trimmed V and J ends, which lost 6 bases and 5 bases, there was a span of 19 bases. As DNA, the CDR3 is TGTGCCAGCAGCCACCCCCAATCCTTCGGGACCGGGGAGCTGTTTTTT. It encodes CASSHPQSFGTGELFF.

The chain links TRBV12-3 or TRBV12-4 to TRBJ1-1; D is unresolved. Trimming cost V 6 bases and J 2 bases, with 10 bases left between them. The CDR3 is 13 residues long. The chain's CDR3 is CASRFTLNTEAFF. The CDR3, as DNA: TGTGCCAGCAGGTTCACCCTTAACACTGAAGCTTTCTTT.

This clonotype came up a few times. This chain connects TRBV6-5 to TRBJ1-4; the match to TRBD1 covers 7 bases. With 2 bases clipped from V and 0 bases from J, the junction kept 3 bases outside the gene matches. This CDR3 contains 16 residues. Germline CDR1 and CDR2: MNHEY and SVGAGI. The chain's CDR3 is CASSYAGGATNEKLFF. The CDR3 nucleotides read TGTGCCAGCAGTTACGCAGGGGGTGCAACTAATGAAAAACTGTTTTTT.

This chain joins TRBV27 and TRBJ1-1; TRBD1 aligns across 11 bases. Trimming cost V 5 bases and J 2 bases; bases outside gene matches: 4. The V gene's germline CDR1 is MNHEY and CDR2 SMNVEV (reference sequence). There are 15 residues in the CDR3. The CDR3 DNA reads TGTGCCAGCAGTCCCGGGACAGGGGGAAACACTGAAGCTTTCTTT. It yields the protein CASSPGTGGNTEAFF.

This clonotype was observed at least ten times. This chain joins TRBV7-2 and TRBJ2-5; no firm D call. Per germline, CDR1 SGHTA and CDR2 FQGNSA. V was cut by 5 bases and J by 2 bases, with 21 bases left in between. The CDR3 has 17 residues. The CDR3 is CASSPQLVESNQETQYF. The CDR3 DNA reads TGTGCCAGCAGCCCACAACTGGTAGAATCGAATCAAGAGACCCAGTACTTC. Looking up the rest from reference TRBV7-2 and TRBJ2-5 gives the full variable domain: GAGVSQSPSNKVTEKGKDVELRCDPISGHTALYWYRQSLGQGLEFLIYFQGNSAPDKSGLPSDRFSAERTGGSVSTLTIQRTQQEDSAVYLCASSPQLVESNQETQYFGPGTRLLVL.

The chain carries TRBV7-9 and TRBJ2-7; 7 bases match TRBD1. The V gene end was trimmed by 6 bases and the J gene end by 0 bases; junction bases not matched to a gene: 8. Germline CDR1 SEHNR, CDR2 FQNEAQ (reference sequence). CDR3 length equals 15 residues. The CDR3 sequence is CASSSRGPSSYEQYF. The CDR3, as DNA: TGTGCCAGCAGTTCAAGGGGGCCGAGCTCCTACGAGCAGTACTTC.

This clonotype was seen repeatedly, ten times or more. The V call is TRBV11-2, the J call TRBJ2-4, with a possible D match to TRBD2 (5 bases). The germline V and J ends were trimmed by 1 base and 8 bases, with 15 bases remaining between them. CDR1 is SGHAT and CDR2 is FQNNGV in the germline V gene. This CDR3 region has 15 residues. CDR3 nucleotides: TGTGCCAGCAGCTTAGTTCTCGGACTCGCGGACATTCAGTACTTC. Its protein is CASSLVLGLADIQYF.

J is TRBJ2-1 and V is TRBV19; no clear D gene. The CDR3 length is 14 residues. The V end lost 7 bases, the J end lost 8 bases, and 18 bases lay between the germline ends. Germline lookup yields CDR1 LNHDA and CDR2 SQIVND (reference sequence). CDR3 sequence reads: CASTISYGIYEQFF. The CDR3 region has the DNA TGTGCCAGTACCATTAGCTACGGTATTTATGAGCAGTTCTTC.

In the case of this clonotype: At one boundary the junction diverges from the germline segment, which might be a read error. The chain joins TRBV27 to TRBJ2-7, with TRBD2 matching 7 bases. The CDR3 is made up of 15 amino acids. Germline V gene lookup returns CDR1 MNHEY and CDR2 SMNVEV (reference sequence). In DNA, the CDR3 is TGTACCAGCAGAAGCGGGAAGGGGATCTCCTACGAGCAGTACTTC. Translated: CTSRSGKGISYEQYF.

This clonotype was recorded at least ten times. This chain links TRBV4-2 with TRBJ2-7, with 7 bases that match TRBD1. The CDR3 is 16 residues long. V shed 0 bases, J shed 0 bases, and the junction held 5 bases outside the gene matches. Germline CDR1 and CDR2: LGHNA and YNFKEQ. The CDR3 loop reads CASSQEPQGFSYEQYF. The CDR3 DNA sequence: TGTGCCAGCAGCCAAGAGCCACAGGGGTTCTCCTACGAGCAGTACTTC.

At least ten counts were recorded for this clonotype. This sequence joins TRBV9 and TRBJ2-3, with D perhaps TRBD1 or TRBD2 (5 bases each). CDR3 size: 14 residues. V was cut by 4 bases and J by 2 bases, with 11 bases left in between. Per germline, CDR1 SGDLS and CDR2 YYNGEE. The CDR3 loop is CASSLGPNTDTQYF. Here the CDR3 DNA reads TGTGCCAGCAGCTTGGGACCGAACACAGATACGCAGTATTTT.

This clonotype was observed many times. The V gene is TRBV20-1, the J gene TRBJ2-1, with D possibly TRBD2 on 6 matching bases. The CDR3 is 16 amino acids. V was clipped by 0 bases and J by 2 bases, with 14 bases between them. CDR1 is DFQATT and CDR2 is SNEGSKA in the germline V gene (reference sequence). The CDR3 DNA sequence: TGCAGTGCTAGAGAGTATTCGGGGGATGCCTACAATGAGCAGTTCTTC. Translating gives CSAREYSGDAYNEQFF.

Ten or more counts support this clonotype. V gene TRBV20-1 combines with J gene TRBJ1-3; D remains unclear. The CDR3 totals 13 residues. CDR1 and CDR2 from the germline V gene are DFQATT and SNEGSKA (reference sequence). V was trimmed by 4 bases and J by 0 bases, leaving 7 bases between them. Written as DNA, the CDR3 is TGCAGTGCTACGAGTATCTCTGGAAACACCATATATTTT. Amino acid sequence: CSATSISGNTIYF.

With respect to this clonotype: Given a much more abundant clone one base away, this may be a read error. CDR3 sequence reads: CASSQVGTNQETQYF. The CDR3 bases are TGCGCCAGCAGCCAGGTCGGGACAAATCAAGAGACCCAGTACTTC. The V call is TRBV4-1, the J call TRBJ2-5, with TRBD1 as a possible D gene (6 bases). Germline V gene lookup returns CDR1 MGHRA and CDR2 YSYEKL. V lost 3 bases and J lost 2, with 13 bases in between. The CDR3 covers 15 residues.

The chain combines TRBV6-5 with TRBJ2-2; D remains unclear. V was clipped by 3 bases and J by 4 bases, with 18 bases between them. The CDR3 loop spans 17 amino acids. Germline assignment: CDR1 MNHEY and CDR2 SVGAGI. CDR3 nucleotides: TGTGCCAGCAGTTATTCACTATTGAGCCTTATCACCGGGGAGCTGTTTTTT. This translates into CASSYSLLSLITGELFF.

In its sample, this clonotype was seen many times. V gene TRBV14 combines with J gene TRBJ2-7, with D uncertain. V lost 4 bases and J 2 bases, leaving 6 bases between the germline ends. The length of the CDR3 is 12 residues. CDR1 is SGHDN, CDR2 FVKESK, per germline. CDR3 DNA: TGTGCCAGCAGCCCCTATCCCTACGAGCAGTACTTC. It yields the protein CASSPYPYEQYF.

In this sample, this clonotype turned up many times. This sequence joins TRBV4-1 and TRBJ2-2; the D gene is possibly TRBD1 (6 bases). V was trimmed by 6 bases and J by 6 bases, leaving 8 bases between them. The CDR3 sequence is 12 residues long. Germline CDR1 reads MGHRA; CDR2 reads YSYEKL. The CDR3 protein is CASSGQSGELFF. The CDR3 DNA is TGCGCCAGCAGTGGACAGTCCGGGGAGCTGTTTTTT.

Comments on this clonotype: A much bigger clone sits one base away, suggesting this may be a read error. V usage is TRBV28 and J usage is TRBJ2-5, with 8 nucleotides matching TRBD2. CDR1 is MDHEN, CDR2 SYDVKM, per germline. Losses at the gene ends were 2 bases for V and 10 bases for J; bases not matched to a gene: 12. The CDR3 loop spans 15 amino acids. The DNA for the CDR3 is TGTGCCAGCAGTTTACGGGGGGGTTCAGCGGAGTTCCAGTACTTC. Amino acids: CASSLRGGSAEFQYF.

In this sample, this clonotype turned up a few times. The junction shows a germline mismatch at one end, possibly a read error. V is TRBV6-5 and J is TRBJ1-1; 9 bases align to TRBD1. From germline, CDR1 is MNHEY and CDR2 SVGAGI. The CDR3 has 13 amino acids. The CDR3 sequence is CASGYRGQTEAFF. Written as DNA, the CDR3 is TGTGCCAGCGGTTACAGGGGGCAAACTGAAGCTTTCTTT.

As for this clonotype: With a much larger clone just one base away, this may be a read error. The gene calls are TRBV6-2 or TRBV6-3 and TRBJ2-5; D perhaps matches TRBD1 (5 bases). CDR3 length: 14 amino acids. V dropped 6 bases and J dropped 9 bases, with 20 bases sitting between them. CDR1 and CDR2 (germline): MNHEY, SVGEGT. This CDR3 reads CASRHLGHPEAQYF. The CDR3 bases are TGTGCCAGCAGACACCTGGGGCACCCCGAGGCCCAGTACTTC.